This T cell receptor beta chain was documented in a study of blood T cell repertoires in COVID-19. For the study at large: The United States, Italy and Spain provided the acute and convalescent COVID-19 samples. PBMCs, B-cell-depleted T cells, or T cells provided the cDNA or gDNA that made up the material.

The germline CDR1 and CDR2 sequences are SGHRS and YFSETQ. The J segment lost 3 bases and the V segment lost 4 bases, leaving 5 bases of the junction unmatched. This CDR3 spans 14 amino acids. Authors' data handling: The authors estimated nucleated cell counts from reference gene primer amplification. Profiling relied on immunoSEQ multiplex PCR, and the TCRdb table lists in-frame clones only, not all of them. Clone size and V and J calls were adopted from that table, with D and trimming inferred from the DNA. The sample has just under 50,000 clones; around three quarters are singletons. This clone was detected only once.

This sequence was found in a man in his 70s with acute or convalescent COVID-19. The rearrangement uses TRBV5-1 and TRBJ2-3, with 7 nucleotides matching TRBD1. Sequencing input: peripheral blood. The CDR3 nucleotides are TGCGCCAGCAGCCTCGGACAGGCGACAGATACGCAGTATTTT. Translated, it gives CASSLGQATDTQYF.